These T cell receptor beta chains were read from a single sample in a study of blood T cell repertoires in COVID-19. Clones were read by immunoSEQ multiplex PCR, and TCRdb kept only the in-frame ones, dropping some. The sample has fewer than 250,000 clones; just over 85% are singletons. The sequencing input was peripheral blood. Every receptor here comes from a man aged 50-60 years with acute or convalescent COVID-19. CDR3s include the opening cysteine and the closing phenylalanine or tryptophan. Fields, in order: clone size, D gene, V gene, J gene, CDR3 DNA, CDR3 protein. D genes are given only for firm matches. A clone size is listed for some rows: how often the clone was seen (once, few, many), or a class if it is expanded.

NA	TRBD1	TRBV5-1	TRBJ1-3	TGCGCCAGCAGACGGGACAGGGGTTACTCTGGAAACACCATATATTTT	CASRRDRGYSGNTIYF
few	NA	TRBV4-1	TRBJ1-6	TGCGCCAGCAGCCGGGGACTGAGCTATAATTCACCCCTCCACTTT	CASSRGLSYNSPLHF
NA	NA	TRBV5-4	TRBJ1-1	TGTGCCAGCAGCTTGGCTGGGCAGGGTGCGGCTTTCTTT	CASSLAGQGAAFF
NA	NA	TRBV7-6	TRBJ1-4	TGTGCCAGCAGCTTAGCGTGGGCAGGGATTGGAACTAATGAAAAACTGTTTTTT	CASSLAWAGIGTNEKLFF
NA	NA	TRBV28	TRBJ1-1	TGTGCCAGCAGTTTGGGACAACGCGTTGAAGCTTTCTTT	CASSLGQRVEAFF
once	TRBD1	TRBV29-1	TRBJ2-1	TGCAGCGTGGAAACCGGGACAGGGGGCAATGAGCAGTTCTTC	CSVETGTGGNEQFF
once	NA	TRBV25-1	TRBJ2-1	TGTGCCAGCAATTTGGAGGGCGTTGGATCCTACAATGAGCAGTTCTTC	CASNLEGVGSYNEQFF
NA	NA	TRBV7-2	TRBJ1-4	TGTGCCAGCAGGTCAGGGCCCACTAATGAAAAACTGTTTTTT	CASRSGPTNEKLFF
NA	NA	TRBV2	TRBJ1-5	TGTGCCAGCAAAGGGGAAAGGAGCAATCAGCCCCAGCATTTT	CASKGERSNQPQHF
NA	NA	TRBV6-2/TRBV6-3	TRBJ2-5	TGTGCCAGCAGTCACAGACAGGTCCTATCTAGGGAGACCCAGTACTTC	CASSHRQVLSRETQYF
NA	TRBD1	TRBV5-1	TRBJ1-4	TGCGCCAGCAGCCCCGCCGGACGACAGGGGCCGACTAATGAAAAACTGTTTTTT	CASSPAGRQGPTNEKLFF
NA	NA	TRBV7-9	TRBJ1-3	TGTGCCAGCAGCTTAGACCTATCGGGGATCCCCATATATTTT	CASSLDLSGIPIYF
NA	NA	TRBV5-1	TRBJ2-5	TGCGCCAGCAGCTTGGGACAGGCGGAGACCCAGTACTTC	CASSLGQAETQYF
NA	NA	TRBV15	TRBJ1-2	TGTGCCACCAGCAGAGATTTGGAACAGGGTTCCTATGGCTACACCTTC	CATSRDLEQGSYGYTF
NA	NA	TRBV6-5	TRBJ1-2	TGTGCCTGCCTCAAGGGGGGGTATGGCTACACCTTC	CACLKGGYGYTF
NA	NA	TRBV18	TRBJ1-3	TGTGCCAGCTCACCACTTCAGGGCTCTGGAAACACCATATATTTT	CASSPLQGSGNTIYF
NA	TRBD1	TRBV29-1	TRBJ1-3	TGCAGCGTGGGACAGGGTGGAAACACCATATATTTT	CSVGQGGNTIYF
NA	NA	TRBV11-2	TRBJ2-2	TGTGCCAGCAGCCGCAGTTGGGGGCAAACCGGGGAGCTGTTTTTT	CASSRSWGQTGELFF
once	TRBD1	TRBV18	TRBJ1-1	TGTGCCAGCTCGCCGGGACAGGGGGCCGGTATGAACACTGAAGCTTTCTTT	CASSPGQGAGMNTEAFF
NA	TRBD1	TRBV20-1	TRBJ2-7	TGCAGTGTCGGGCAGGGGGACGAGCAGTACTTC	CSVGQGDEQYF
NA	NA	TRBV5-1	TRBJ1-4	TGCGCCAGCAGCTTTGTTTCCACACCAACTAATGAAAAACTGTTTTTT	CASSFVSTPTNEKLFF
NA	TRBD1	TRBV6-1	TRBJ1-6	TGTGCCAGCAGTGAAGCTACGGGACAGACGAATTCACCCCTCCACTTT	CASSEATGQTNSPLHF
NA	TRBD1	TRBV18	TRBJ2-2	TGTGCCAGCTCACCGGGACAGCTGAACACCGGGGAGCTGTTTTTT	CASSPGQLNTGELFF
NA	TRBD1	TRBV6-5	TRBJ1-2	TGTGCCAGCTGGGGACAGGGGGGTGGTGGCTACACCTTC	CASWGQGGGGYTF
NA	NA	TRBV5-1	TRBJ1-1	TGCGCCAGCAGCTTGAGTGTGGGGGGGAGCACTGAAGCTTTCTTT	CASSLSVGGSTEAFF
NA	NA	TRBV13	TRBJ1-2	TGTGCCAGCAGCTCTCCGGGACACGAGAGTCCCTATGGCTACACCTTC	CASSSPGHESPYGYTF
NA	TRBD1	TRBV9	TRBJ1-2	TGTGCCAGCAGCGCTGGGACAGTGGGCTACACCTTC	CASSAGTVGYTF
NA	TRBD1	TRBV6-5	TRBJ1-2	TGTGCCAGCACTCGGGACAGTTTTTATGGCTACACCTTC	CASTRDSFYGYTF
NA	NA	TRBV7-2	TRBJ1-2	TGTGCCAGCAGCTTAGTAGGCACAGGCTATGGCTACACCTTC	CASSLVGTGYGYTF
NA	NA	TRBV18	TRBJ2-3	TGTGCCAGCTCACCACCGGGAGCAGATACGCAGTATTTT	CASSPPGADTQYF
NA	TRBD1	TRBV30	TRBJ1-2	TGTGCCTCGGGGGGACAGGGGGCGGGCGGCTACACCTTC	CASGGQGAGGYTF
NA	NA	TRBV5-5	TRBJ1-2	TGTGCCAGCAGCTTCTCGGGGGAAGTTAGTGGCTACACCTTC	CASSFSGEVSGYTF
NA	NA	TRBV5-1	TRBJ2-3	TGCGCCAGCAGCTTGGCACTAGGTATTAGCACAGATACGCAGTATTTT	CASSLALGISTDTQYF
NA	NA	TRBV20-1	TRBJ2-5	TGCAGTGCTAGAGATGCGGAGACCCAGTACTTC	CSARDAETQYF
few	TRBD1	TRBV30	TRBJ1-2	TGTGCCTGGAGTTATTCACAGGGGAACTATGGCTACACCTTC	CAWSYSQGNYGYTF
NA	NA	TRBV10-2	TRBJ1-5	TGCGCCAGCAGGAGACAGGACGATCAGCCCCAGCATTTT	CASRRQDDQPQHF
NA	NA	TRBV18	TRBJ2-6	TGTGCCAGCTCACCAGCGGGCTCCTCTGGGGCCAACGTCCTGACTTTC	CASSPAGSSGANVLTF
NA	NA	TRBV27	TRBJ1-1	TGTGCCAGCAGTTTGGGCAGGAAACACACTGAAGCTTTCTTT	CASSLGRKHTEAFF
NA	NA	TRBV9	TRBJ1-4	TGTGCCAGCAGCCAAGAGTCAGGGTGGGGTGAAAAACTGTTTTTT	CASSQESGWGEKLFF
NA	NA	TRBV7-2	TRBJ1-2	TGTGCCAGCAGCTTAGTCCAGGGTAGAACCCACAACTATGGCTACACCTTC	CASSLVQGRTHNYGYTF
NA	TRBD1	TRBV9	TRBJ2-3	TGTGCCAGCAGCAAACAGGGGGCCGCAGATACGCAGTATTTT	CASSKQGAADTQYF
NA	TRBD1	TRBV6-4	TRBJ1-1	TGTGCCAGCAGTGACTCTGGGACAGGGAACACTGAAGCTTTCTTT	CASSDSGTGNTEAFF
once	NA	TRBV7-8	TRBJ1-5	TGTGCCAGCAGCTTCACGCAGGGTCTCAGCAATCAGCCCCAGCATTTT	CASSFTQGLSNQPQHF
few	NA	TRBV10-2	TRBJ1-2	TGCGCCACCCAGAGAAGGAGGGACTATGGCTACACCTTC	CATQRRRDYGYTF
NA	TRBD2	TRBV7-2	TRBJ2-7	TGTGCCAGCAGCCAGCGGGAGCAGACCTACGAGCAGTACTTC	CASSQREQTYEQYF
NA	TRBD1	TRBV7-2	TRBJ1-5	TGTGCCAGCAGCTTACCGGGACAGGGCAATCAGCCCCAGCATTTT	CASSLPGQGNQPQHF
NA	NA	TRBV5-8	TRBJ2-3	TGTGCCAGCAGCTTGAACAGGGATAATACGCAGTATTTT	CASSLNRDNTQYF
NA	NA	TRBV4-1	TRBJ2-7	TGCGCCAGCAGCCAAGATAGATCGGGTCCACTACCTTACGAGCAGTACTTC	CASSQDRSGPLPYEQYF
NA	TRBD1	TRBV18	TRBJ1-5	TGTGCCAGTTCCCCCGGACAGGGGGCGATGGGCAATCAGCCCCAGCATTTT	CASSPGQGAMGNQPQHF
NA	NA	TRBV5-1	TRBJ2-2	TGCGCCAGCAGCTTCAACAGGCCTCGGAACACCGGGGAGCTGTTTTTT	CASSFNRPRNTGELFF
NA	NA	TRBV6-6	TRBJ1-2	TGTGCCAGCAGTTACTCGGGAGCAGGGGTGGACTATGGCTACACCTTC	CASSYSGAGVDYGYTF
NA	TRBD2	TRBV2	TRBJ2-3	TGTGCCAGTCCCGGGACTAGCGGAATGAGGGATACGCAGTATTTT	CASPGTSGMRDTQYF
few	TRBD1	TRBV5-4	TRBJ1-2	TGTGCCAGCAGCAATACCCTGGGACAGGGGCATGGCTACACCTTC	CASSNTLGQGHGYTF
NA	NA	TRBV5-5	TRBJ1-1	TGTGCCAGCAGCTGGGAGTGGGGAAACACTGAAGCTTTCTTT	CASSWEWGNTEAFF
NA	TRBD2	TRBV7-9	TRBJ2-1	TGTGCCAGCAGCAGAAGCGGGGGGGCGAATGAGCAGTTCTTC	CASSRSGGANEQFF
NA	NA	TRBV14	TRBJ1-2	TGTGCCAGCAGCCAAGACGCAGGTTTTGGTGGCTACACCTTC	CASSQDAGFGGYTF
NA	NA	TRBV5-4	TRBJ2-4	TGTGCCAGCAGCCCGGACAGAAATCGAGCCAAAAACATTCAGTACTTC	CASSPDRNRAKNIQYF
once	NA	TRBV6-5	TRBJ1-2	TGTGCCACCACCCCGCGACAGATTTTTAACTATGGCTACACCTTC	CATTPRQIFNYGYTF